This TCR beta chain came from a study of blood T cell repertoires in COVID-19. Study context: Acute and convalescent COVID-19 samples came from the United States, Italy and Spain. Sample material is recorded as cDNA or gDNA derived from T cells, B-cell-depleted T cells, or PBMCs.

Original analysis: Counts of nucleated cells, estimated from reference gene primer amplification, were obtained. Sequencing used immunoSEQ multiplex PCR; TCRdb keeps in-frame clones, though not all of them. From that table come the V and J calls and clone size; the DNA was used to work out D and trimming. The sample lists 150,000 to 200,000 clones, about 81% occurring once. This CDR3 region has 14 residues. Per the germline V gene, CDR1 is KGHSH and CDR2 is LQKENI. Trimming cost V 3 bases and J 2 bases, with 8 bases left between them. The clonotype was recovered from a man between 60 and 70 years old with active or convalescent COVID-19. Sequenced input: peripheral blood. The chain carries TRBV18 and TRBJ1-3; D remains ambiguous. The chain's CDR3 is CASSPGAAGNTIYF. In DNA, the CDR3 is TGTGCCAGCTCACCCGGAGCAGCTGGAAACACCATATATTTT. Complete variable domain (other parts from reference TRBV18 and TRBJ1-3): NAGVMQNPRHLVRRRGQEARLRCSPMKGHSHVYWYRQLPEEGLKFMVYLQKENIIDESGMPKERFSAEFPKEGPSILRIQQVVRGDSAAYFCASSPGAAGNTIYFGEGSWLTVV.